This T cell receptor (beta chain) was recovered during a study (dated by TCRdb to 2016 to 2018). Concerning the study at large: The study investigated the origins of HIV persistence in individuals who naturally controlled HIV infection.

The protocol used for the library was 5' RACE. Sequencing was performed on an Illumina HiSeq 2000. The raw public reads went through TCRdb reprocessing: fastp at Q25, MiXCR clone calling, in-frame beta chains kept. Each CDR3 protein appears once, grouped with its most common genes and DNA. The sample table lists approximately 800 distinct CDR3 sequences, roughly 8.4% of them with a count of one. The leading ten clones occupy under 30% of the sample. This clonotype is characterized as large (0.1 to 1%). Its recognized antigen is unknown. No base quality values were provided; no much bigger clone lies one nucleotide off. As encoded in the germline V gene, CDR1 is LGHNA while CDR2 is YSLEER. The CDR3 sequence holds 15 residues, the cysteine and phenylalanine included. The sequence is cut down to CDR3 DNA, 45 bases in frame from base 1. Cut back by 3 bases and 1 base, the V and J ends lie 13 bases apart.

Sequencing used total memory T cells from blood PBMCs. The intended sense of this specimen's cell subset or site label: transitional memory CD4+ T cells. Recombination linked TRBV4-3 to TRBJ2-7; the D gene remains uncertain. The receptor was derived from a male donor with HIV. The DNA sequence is TGCGCCAGCAGCCATATGGGTGGTGGGTCCTACGAGCAGTACTTC. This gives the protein CASSHMGGGSYEQYF.